This TCR beta chain was captured by sequencing in a study of metastatic and nonmetastatic thyroid tumors. This clone was seen many times. From germline, CDR1 is DFQATT and CDR2 SNEGSKA (reference sequence). V was shortened by 0 bases and J by 4 bases, with 10 bases between the two germline ends. The CDR3 has 13 residues. Each patient went into thyroid surgery without having received any treatment. Original methodology: In papillary thyroid cancer, a distant-metastasis classifier was built using CDR3 differences across clinicopathological groups. TCRdb reprocessed the PCR reads via MiXCR. Here the V and J calls rest on TCRdb's processing, not on the authors' analysis. This sample has about 93,000 clones, with approximately 11% found just once.

The chain couples TRBV20-1 to TRBJ2-7, with D possibly matching TRBD2 (5 bases). The sequenced sample was blood. The sequence was obtained from a female donor with papillary thyroid cancer or a benign thyroid nodule (not recorded which). Some clones in this sample may be carry-over from other donors' samples. This CDR3 reads CSARDEGRYEQYF. CDR3 in DNA: TGCAGTGCTAGAGATGAGGGAAGATACGAGCAGTACTTC.